The 3 T cell receptor beta chains below come from one sample, sequenced in a study of radiotherapy plus CTLA-4 blockade in lung cancer. Method: immunoSEQ multiplex PCR; TCRdb's copy keeps in-frame clones and lacks some. This table has about 48,000 clones, 65% to 90% appearing once. This specimen was peripheral blood, taken from a patient treated with radiotherapy plus ipilimumab. The receptor set was obtained from a human donor with non-small cell lung cancer that progressed on radiotherapy plus ipilimumab. Some clones in this sample may be carry-over from other donors' samples.

This clone appeared a few times. V is TRBV4-3 and J is TRBJ2-3; 9 nucleotides align to TRBD2. V gave up 4 bases and J gave up 0 bases; unmatched junction bases: 2. Germline assignment: CDR1 LGHNA and CDR2 YSLEER. The CDR3 runs to 15 residues. CDR3: CASSPSGASTDTQYF. Here the CDR3 DNA reads TGCGCCAGCAGCCCTAGCGGGGCTAGCACAGATACGCAGTATTTT.

The chain joins TRBV25-1 to TRBJ2-1; D possibly corresponds to TRBD2 (6 bases). Germline V gene data show CDR1 as MGHDK and CDR2 as SYGVNS. V was cut by 4 bases and J by 0 bases, with 13 bases left in between. The CDR3 contains 16 residues. The CDR3: CASSGGGSGSYNEQFF. CDR3 coding DNA: TGTGCCAGCAGTGGGGGAGGTAGCGGCTCCTACAATGAGCAGTTCTTC.

The rearrangement joins TRBV7-9 to TRBJ1-4; TRBD1 agrees at 7 bases. Trimming removed 2 bases from V and 0 bases from J; junction bases left unmatched: 9. Germline CDR1 reads SEHNR; CDR2 reads FQNEAQ (reference sequence). The CDR3 sequence is 18 residues long. In nucleotides, the CDR3 is TGTGCCAGCAGCTTAAAGGGGGCCGTCCGTTCAACTAATGAAAAACTGTTTTTT. This encodes CASSLKGAVRSTNEKLFF.